This TCR beta chain derives from a study of T cells in localized non-small cell lung cancer. The study's findings and limits: It was uninvolved adjacent lung that showed the highest T cell clonality, exceeding tumor. In the blood, greater T cell density corresponded to longer overall survival. Paired adjacent lung recovered a median around 62 of the top 100 tumor clones.

The V end was cut by 6 bases, the J end by 8 bases, with 19 bases between. The CDR3 extends over 14 amino acids. The germline V gene has CDR1 LNHDA and CDR2 SQIVND (reference sequence). Turning to this clone: Antigen: not known.

Sequencing used immunoSEQ multiplex PCR; TCRdb keeps in-frame clones, though not all of them. The top ten hold just over 4.5% of the sample, which has approximately 70,000 clones, 75% to 85% seen once. V is TRBV19 and J is TRBJ1-2; D unclear. Sequencing was performed on PBMCs, taken before any cancer treatment. The TCR comes from a man aged 40 to 70 with stage II lung adenocarcinoma. The CDR3 sequence is CASSPSALPGGYTF. CDR3 DNA sequence: TGTGCCAGTAGCCCCTCGGCCCTACCAGGAGGCTACACCTTC. The entire variable domain, with the rest obtained from reference TRBV19 and TRBJ1-2, is as follows: DGGITQSPKYLFRKEGQNVTLSCEQNLNHDAMYWYRQDPGQGLRLIYYSQIVNDFQKGDIAEGYSVSREKKESFPLTVTSAQKNPTAFYLCASSPSALPGGYTFGSGTRLTVV.